This TCR beta chain was obtained from a study of blood T cell repertoires in COVID-19. As for the study in general: The United States, Italy and Spain supplied acute and convalescent COVID-19 samples. PBMCs, B-cell-depleted T cells, or T cells were the source of the cDNA or gDNA that made up the material.

J lost 5 bases, V lost 2 bases, and 8 bases had no gene match. The CDR3 length is 17 residues. Germline V gene data show CDR1 as KGHSH and CDR2 as LQKENI. Assay: immunoSEQ multiplex PCR; the TCRdb copy retains only in-frame clones and omits some. The profile covers about 100,000 clones, with 80% to 90% appearing a single time and less than 3% taken by the ten largest. Sample: PBMCs or T cells enriched from blood (not recorded which). The chain recombines TRBV18 with TRBJ2-3; TRBD1 aligns across 12 bases. The sequence came from a woman aged 50 to 65 who had recovered from COVID-19. CDR3 sequence reads: CASSPRRGDRGQDTQYF. The DNA for the CDR3 is TGTGCCAGCTCACCAAGGAGGGGGGACAGGGGGCAAGATACGCAGTATTTT.